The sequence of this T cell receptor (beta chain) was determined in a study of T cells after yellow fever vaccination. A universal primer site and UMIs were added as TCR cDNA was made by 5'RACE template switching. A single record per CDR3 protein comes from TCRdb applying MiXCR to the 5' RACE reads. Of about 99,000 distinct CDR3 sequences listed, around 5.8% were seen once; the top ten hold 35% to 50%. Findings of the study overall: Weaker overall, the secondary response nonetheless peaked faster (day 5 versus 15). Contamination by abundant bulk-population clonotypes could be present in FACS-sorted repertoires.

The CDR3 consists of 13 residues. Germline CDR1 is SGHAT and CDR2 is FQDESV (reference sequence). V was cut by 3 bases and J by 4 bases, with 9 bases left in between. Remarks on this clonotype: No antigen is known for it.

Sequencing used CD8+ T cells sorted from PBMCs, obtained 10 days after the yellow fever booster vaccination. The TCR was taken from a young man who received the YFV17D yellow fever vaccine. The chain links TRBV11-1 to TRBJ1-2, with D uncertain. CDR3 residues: CASSFGPTYGYTF. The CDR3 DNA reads TGTGCCAGCAGCTTCGGTCCGACCTATGGCTACACCTTC.